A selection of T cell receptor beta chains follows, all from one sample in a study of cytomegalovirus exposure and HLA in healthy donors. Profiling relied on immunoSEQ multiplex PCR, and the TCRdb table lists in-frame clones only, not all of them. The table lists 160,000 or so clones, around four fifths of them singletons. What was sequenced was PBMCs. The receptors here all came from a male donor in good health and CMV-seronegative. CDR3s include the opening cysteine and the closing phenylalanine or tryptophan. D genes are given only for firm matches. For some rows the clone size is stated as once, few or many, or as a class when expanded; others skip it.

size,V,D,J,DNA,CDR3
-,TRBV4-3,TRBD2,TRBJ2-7,TGCGCCAGCAGCCAAGGGAGGCTAGCGGGAGTGCAGTACTTC,CASSQGRLAGVQYF
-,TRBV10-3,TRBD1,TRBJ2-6,TGTGCCATCAGTGAAGTTGGACAGGTGACCGGGGCCAACGTCCTGACTTTC,CAISEVGQVTGANVLTF
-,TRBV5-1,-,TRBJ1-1,TGCGCCAGCAGCTCGTCGTGGAGGGAGAACACTGAAGCTTTCTTT,CASSSSWRENTEAFF
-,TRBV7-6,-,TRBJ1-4,TGTGCCAGCAGCTCCGTGGCGGCCGAAAAACTGTTTTTT,CASSSVAAEKLFF
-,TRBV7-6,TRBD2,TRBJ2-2,TGTGCCAGCAGCTACGGACTAGCGGACACCGGGGAGCTGTTTTTT,CASSYGLADTGELFF
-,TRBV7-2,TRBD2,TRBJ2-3,TGTGCCAGCAGCTTACAAGCGGGAGGCACAGATACGCAGTATTTT,CASSLQAGGTDTQYF
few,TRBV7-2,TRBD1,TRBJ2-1,TGTGCCAGCAGCTCCGGACAGGGGGCGCGTATTGAGCAGTTCTTC,CASSSGQGARIEQFF
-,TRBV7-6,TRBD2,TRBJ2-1,TGTGCCAGCGGTGCGGGGGGGGGTGAGCAGTTCTTC,CASGAGGGEQFF
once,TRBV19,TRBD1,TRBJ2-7,TGTGCCAGTACCAGAAGGACAGGGGGTGAGCAGTACTTC,CASTRRTGGEQYF
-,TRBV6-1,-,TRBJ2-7,TGTGCCAGCAGTGAAACGGTCTACGAGCAGTACTTC,CASSETVYEQYF
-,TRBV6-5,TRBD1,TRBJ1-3,TGTGCCAGCAGTTACACGAGACAGGGTCCAGGAAACACCATATATTTT,CASSYTRQGPGNTIYF
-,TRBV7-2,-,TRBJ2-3,TGTGCCAGCAGCTCAAATCAGGGAGATACGCAGTATTTT,CASSSNQGDTQYF
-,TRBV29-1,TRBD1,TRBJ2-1,TGCAGCGTTGAGGGGAGTCAGGGGGACCCGAGCTCCTACAATGAGCAGTTCTTC,CSVEGSQGDPSSYNEQFF
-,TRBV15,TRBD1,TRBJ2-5,TGTGCCACCAGCAAGGGGACAGGGATGGAGACCCAGTACTTC,CATSKGTGMETQYF
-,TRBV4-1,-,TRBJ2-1,TGCGCCAGCAGCCAAGTAGGGGGTGGAGTCAATGAGCAGTTCTTC,CASSQVGGGVNEQFF
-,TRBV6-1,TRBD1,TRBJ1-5,TGTGCCAGCAGTGGTTACAGGGGGAATCAGCCCCAGCATTTT,CASSGYRGNQPQHF
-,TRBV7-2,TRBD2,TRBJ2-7,TGTGCCAGCAGCTACCCCGGGACTAGCGGGAGTCAGGTGCAGTACTTC,CASSYPGTSGSQVQYF
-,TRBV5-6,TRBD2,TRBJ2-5,TGTGCCAGCAGCTTGCTTAGACTAGCGGGAGGGGAGACCCAGTACTTC,CASSLLRLAGGETQYF
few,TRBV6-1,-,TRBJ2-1,TGTGCCAGCAGTGACAGGGGATGGAATGAGCAGTTCTTC,CASSDRGWNEQFF
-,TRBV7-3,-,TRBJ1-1,TGTGCCAGCAGCTTAAACAGGAGAAACACTGAAGCTTTCTTT,CASSLNRRNTEAFF
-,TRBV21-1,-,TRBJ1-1,TGTGCCAGCAGCAAAGCAGCCTCACAGGGTTGGACTGAAGCTTTCTTT,CASSKAASQGWTEAFF
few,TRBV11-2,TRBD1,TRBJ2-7,TGTGCCAGCAGCTTAGGACAGGGCCGGTCCTACGAGCAGTACTTC,CASSLGQGRSYEQYF
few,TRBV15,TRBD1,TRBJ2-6,TGTGCCACCAGCAGCGGACAGGGAGACTCTGGGGCCAACGTCCTGACTTTC,CATSSGQGDSGANVLTF
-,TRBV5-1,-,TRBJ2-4,TGCGCCAGCAGCTTGGCCGTTGCGGAAAACATTCAGTACTTC,CASSLAVAENIQYF
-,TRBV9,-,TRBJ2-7,TGTGCCAGCAGCGAGGCAGGGGGGTCCTACGAGCAGTACTTC,CASSEAGGSYEQYF
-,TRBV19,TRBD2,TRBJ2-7,TGTGCCAGTAGTATCGGGGGGACTAGTAGGGAGCAGTACTTC,CASSIGGTSREQYF
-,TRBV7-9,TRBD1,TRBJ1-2,TGTGCCAGCAGCTTACAGGGGGGCGGCTACACCTTC,CASSLQGGGYTF
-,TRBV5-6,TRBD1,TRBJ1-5,TGTGCCAGCAGCTCCGGACAGGGGGAGAGCAATCAGCCCCAGCATTTT,CASSSGQGESNQPQHF
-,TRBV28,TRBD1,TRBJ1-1,TGTGCCAGCAGTTTATTAGGGGGCCCCACTGAAGCTTTCTTT,CASSLLGGPTEAFF
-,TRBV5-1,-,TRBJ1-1,TGCGCCAGCAGCCCGGGGGGGGGCAGTGTGAACACTGAAGCTTTCTTT,CASSPGGGSVNTEAFF
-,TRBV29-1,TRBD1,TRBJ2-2,TGCAGCGTCCACAGGGGGCAGGGGACCGGGGAGCTGTTTTTT,CSVHRGQGTGELFF
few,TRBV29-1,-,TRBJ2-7,TGCAGCGCGACGGAGAGCTCCTACGAGCAGTACTTC,CSATESSYEQYF
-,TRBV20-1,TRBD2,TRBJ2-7,TGCAGTGCTAGCGGGAGGTACGAGCAGTACTTC,CSASGRYEQYF
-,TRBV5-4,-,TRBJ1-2,TGTGCCAGCAGCTTGTCTTACAGGAGCAACTATGGCTACACCTTC,CASSLSYRSNYGYTF
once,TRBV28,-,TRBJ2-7,TGTGCCAGCAGTGGGGCCCCCGGGGGGGTAGGGGGCTTTGAGCAGTACTTC,CASSGAPGGVGGFEQYF
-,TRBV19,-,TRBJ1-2,TGTGCCAGTAGTACAACAGAGAACTATGGCTACACCTTC,CASSTTENYGYTF
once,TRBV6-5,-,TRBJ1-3,TGTGCCAGCAGTTACTCGGGAGACAACGTGGGAAGCACCATATATTTT,CASSYSGDNVGSTIYF
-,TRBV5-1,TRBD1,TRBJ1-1,TGCGCCAGCAGCTGGACAGGGGGGGGGAACACTGAAGCTTTCTTT,CASSWTGGGNTEAFF
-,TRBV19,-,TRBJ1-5,TGTGCCAGTAGTGCCGGACAGTATAGCAATCAGCCCCAGCATTTT,CASSAGQYSNQPQHF
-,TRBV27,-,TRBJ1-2,TGTGCCAGCAGTTTAACGGCCGGGAATGGCTACACCTTC,CASSLTAGNGYTF
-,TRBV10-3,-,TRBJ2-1,TGTGCCATCAGTGACGCTGCGGACTCCTACAATGAGCAGTTCTTC,CAISDAADSYNEQFF
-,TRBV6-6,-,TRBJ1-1,TGTGCCAGCAGTACTGCGTCATACACTGAAGCTTTCTTT,CASSTASYTEAFF
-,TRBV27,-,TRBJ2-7,TGTGCCAGCAGTATCTACGACTCCTACGAGCAGTACTTC,CASSIYDSYEQYF
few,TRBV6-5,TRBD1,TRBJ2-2,TGTGCCAGCAGTCAGCGACAGGGCACCGGGGAGCTGTTTTTT,CASSQRQGTGELFF
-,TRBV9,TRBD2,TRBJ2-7,TGTGCCAGCAGCCACATCCAACCGACTAGCGGGGGGGCGGACTCCTACGAGCAGTACTTC,CASSHIQPTSGGADSYEQYF
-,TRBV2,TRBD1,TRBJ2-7,TGTGCCAGCACCCAAGGGGGACAGCCCTTCTCCTACGAGCAGTACTTC,CASTQGGQPFSYEQYF
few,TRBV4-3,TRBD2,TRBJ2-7,TGCGCCAGCAGCCATTCTTTAACTAGCGGTGAGCAGTACTTC,CASSHSLTSGEQYF
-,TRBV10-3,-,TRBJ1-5,TGTGCCATCAGCCCCGAGACAAATAGCAATCAGCCCCAGCATTTT,CAISPETNSNQPQHF
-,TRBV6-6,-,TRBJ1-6,TGTGCCAGCTCGGACAGCCCCAATTCACCCCTCCACTTT,CASSDSPNSPLHF
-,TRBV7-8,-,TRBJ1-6,TGTGCCAGCAGCTTAGCGGCAGTGGGGGGGATATCACCCCTCCACTTT,CASSLAAVGGISPLHF
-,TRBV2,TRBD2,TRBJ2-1,TGTGCCAGCAGTCCGGGACTAGCGGTATACAATGAGCAGTTCTTC,CASSPGLAVYNEQFF
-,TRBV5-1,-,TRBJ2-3,TGCGCCAGCAGCTTGGTAGCGAGAGATACGCAGTATTTT,CASSLVARDTQYF
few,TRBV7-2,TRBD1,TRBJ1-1,TGTGCCAGCAGCTCGGACAGGGGGCGCGGGTGGCCCACTGAAGCTTTCTTT,CASSSDRGRGWPTEAFF
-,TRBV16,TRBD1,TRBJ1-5,TGTGCCAGCAGCCAATTGAGGACAGGGAACAATCAGCCCCAGCATTTT,CASSQLRTGNNQPQHF